These T cell receptor beta chains were read from a single sample in a study of shared clonotypes between healthy human individuals. Repertoires were generated with immunoSEQ multiplex PCR, while TCRdb's copy carries only in-frame clones and drops some. Found here are around 2.3 million clones, 90% to 97% of them singletons; the top ten hold roughly 0.13%. Source material: naive CD4+ T cells sorted from blood. These receptors were taken from a man between 18 and 29 years old in good health. CDR3s include the opening cysteine and the closing phenylalanine or tryptophan. The D gene is left open where the match is weak. Not all rows give a size; the values are once, few, many and, for expanded clones, a class.

abundance: once; d_gene: NA; len: 12; j_gene: TRBJ2-5; v_gene: TRBV5-1; CDR3aa: CASSLKQETQYF; CDR3nt: TGCGCCAGCAGCTTGAAACAAGAGACCCAGTACTTC
abundance: NA; d_gene: TRBD2; len: 16; j_gene: TRBJ2-1; v_gene: TRBV11-3; CDR3aa: CASSLNGGVAYNEQFF; CDR3nt: TGTGCCAGCAGCTTAAATGGGGGGGTGGCCTACAATGAGCAGTTCTTC
abundance: NA; d_gene: NA; len: 14; j_gene: TRBJ1-1; v_gene: TRBV29-1; CDR3aa: CSVSESTGWGEAFF; CDR3nt: TGCAGCGTTTCGGAGTCGACAGGCTGGGGTGAAGCTTTCTTT
abundance: NA; d_gene: NA; len: 14; j_gene: TRBJ2-7; v_gene: TRBV4-1; CDR3aa: CASSQVGRTYEQYF; CDR3nt: TGCGCCAGCAGCCAAGTGGGACGAACCTACGAGCAGTACTTC
abundance: NA; d_gene: TRBD2; len: 14; j_gene: TRBJ2-7; v_gene: TRBV30; CDR3aa: CAWSVPGLAGGSRF; CDR3nt: TGTGCCTGGAGTGTCCCCGGACTAGCGGGAGGAAGCCGGTTC
abundance: NA; d_gene: NA; len: 12; j_gene: TRBJ2-7; v_gene: TRBV28; CDR3aa: CASGGRVSEQYF; CDR3nt: TGTGCCAGCGGCGGCAGGGTCAGCGAGCAGTACTTC
abundance: NA; d_gene: NA; len: 18; j_gene: TRBJ2-7; v_gene: TRBV4-3; CDR3aa: CASSQDLSIAGSSYEQYF; CDR3nt: TGCGCCAGCAGCCAAGATCTTAGTATAGCTGGAAGCTCCTACGAGCAGTACTTC
abundance: NA; d_gene: NA; len: 15; j_gene: TRBJ1-3; v_gene: TRBV7-2; CDR3aa: CASSLDGGPGNTIYF; CDR3nt: TGTGCCAGCAGCTTAGACGGGGGTCCCGGAAACACCATATATTTT
abundance: NA; d_gene: NA; len: 14; j_gene: TRBJ2-3; v_gene: TRBV7-9; CDR3aa: CASSFSGSTDTQYF; CDR3nt: TGTGCCAGCAGCTTTAGCGGTAGCACAGATACGCAGTATTTT
abundance: NA; d_gene: NA; len: 14; j_gene: TRBJ2-7; v_gene: TRBV7-8; CDR3aa: CASSLALSSYEQYF; CDR3nt: TGTGCCAGCAGCTTAGCGCTGTCCTCCTACGAGCAGTACTTC
abundance: NA; d_gene: NA; len: 13; j_gene: TRBJ2-1; v_gene: TRBV27; CDR3aa: CASTGRYYNEQFF; CDR3nt: TGTGCCAGCACAGGTCGCTACTACAATGAGCAGTTCTTC
abundance: NA; d_gene: TRBD2; len: 13; j_gene: TRBJ2-7; v_gene: TRBV6-5; CDR3aa: CASCRGGSHEQYF; CDR3nt: TGTGCCAGCTGTCGGGGGGGTTCCCACGAGCAGTACTTC
abundance: NA; d_gene: NA; len: 14; j_gene: TRBJ2-7; v_gene: TRBV6-1; CDR3aa: CASSQQVSSYEQYF; CDR3nt: TGTGCCAGCAGTCAACAGGTTTCCTCCTACGAGCAGTACTTC
abundance: NA; d_gene: NA; len: 16; j_gene: TRBJ1-4; v_gene: TRBV5-1; CDR3aa: CASSSQGRATNEKLFF; CDR3nt: TGCGCCAGCAGCTCACAGGGACGTGCAACTAATGAAAAACTGTTTTTT
abundance: once; d_gene: TRBD1; len: 16; j_gene: TRBJ1-4; v_gene: TRBV4-2; CDR3aa: CASSLLNRGRDEKLFF; CDR3nt: TGTGCCAGCAGCCTTCTAAACAGGGGCCGGGATGAAAAACTGTTTTTT
abundance: NA; d_gene: TRBD1; len: 16; j_gene: TRBJ1-1; v_gene: TRBV6-4; CDR3aa: CASSVRDRGRWTEAFF; CDR3nt: TGTGCCAGCAGTGTAAGGGACAGGGGGCGATGGACTGAAGCTTTCTTT
abundance: NA; d_gene: TRBD1; len: 15; j_gene: TRBJ1-1; v_gene: TRBV9; CDR3aa: CASRRDGQGNTEAFF; CDR3nt: TGTGCCAGCAGGCGTGACGGACAGGGGAACACTGAAGCTTTCTTT
abundance: NA; d_gene: NA; len: 14; j_gene: TRBJ1-5; v_gene: TRBV7-2; CDR3aa: CASSLDWGNQPQHF; CDR3nt: TGTGCCAGCAGCTTAGATTGGGGCAATCAGCCCCAGCATTTT
abundance: NA; d_gene: NA; len: 17; j_gene: TRBJ1-1; v_gene: TRBV6-4; CDR3aa: CASSKEGGGIMNTEAFF; CDR3nt: TGTGCCAGCAGTAAAGAGGGAGGAGGGATAATGAACACTGAAGCTTTCTTT
abundance: NA; d_gene: TRBD2; len: 17; j_gene: TRBJ2-3; v_gene: TRBV5-6; CDR3aa: CASSLTTSGGIIDTQYF; CDR3nt: TGTGCCAGCAGCTTGACGACTAGCGGGGGGATCATAGATACGCAGTATTTT
abundance: once; d_gene: NA; len: 12; j_gene: TRBJ1-1; v_gene: TRBV30; CDR3aa: CAWGRDNTEAFF; CDR3nt: TGTGCCTGGGGGCGGGATAACACTGAAGCTTTCTTT
abundance: NA; d_gene: TRBD1; len: 16; j_gene: TRBJ2-1; v_gene: TRBV5-1; CDR3aa: CASSPDRGGSYNEQFF; CDR3nt: TGCGCCAGCAGCCCGGACAGGGGTGGTTCCTACAATGAGCAGTTCTTC
abundance: NA; d_gene: TRBD1; len: 13; j_gene: TRBJ2-5; v_gene: TRBV18; CDR3aa: CASSQGRGETQYF; CDR3nt: TGTGCCAGCTCCCAAGGCAGGGGGGAGACCCAGTACTTC
abundance: NA; d_gene: NA; len: 16; j_gene: TRBJ2-3; v_gene: TRBV10-3; CDR3aa: CAISEGAGPPPDTQYF; CDR3nt: TGTGCCATCAGTGAAGGGGCAGGGCCTCCCCCAGATACGCAGTATTTT
abundance: few; d_gene: NA; len: 15; j_gene: TRBJ1-1; v_gene: TRBV18; CDR3aa: CASSPPSTQNTEAFF; CDR3nt: TGTGCCAGCTCACCACCGTCGACCCAGAACACTGAAGCTTTCTTT
abundance: NA; d_gene: NA; len: 11; j_gene: TRBJ2-3; v_gene: TRBV30; CDR3aa: CAWSRRDTQYF; CDR3nt: TGTGCCTGGAGTCGCAGAGATACGCAGTATTTT
abundance: NA; d_gene: TRBD1; len: 16; j_gene: TRBJ1-4; v_gene: TRBV11-2; CDR3aa: CASSLSPDRANEKLFF; CDR3nt: TGTGCCAGCAGCTTAAGCCCGGACAGGGCTAATGAAAAACTGTTTTTT
abundance: NA; d_gene: NA; len: 13; j_gene: TRBJ1-6; v_gene: TRBV30; CDR3aa: CAWVTGTPSPLHF; CDR3nt: TGTGCCTGGGTTACCGGGACACCTTCACCCCTCCACTTT
abundance: NA; d_gene: TRBD2; len: 15; j_gene: TRBJ2-2; v_gene: TRBV7-9; CDR3aa: CASSLVTGGTGELFF; CDR3nt: TGTGCCAGCAGCTTAGTGACGGGGGGCACCGGGGAGCTGTTTTTT
abundance: NA; d_gene: TRBD1; len: 15; j_gene: TRBJ1-2; v_gene: TRBV5-4; CDR3aa: CASSYGQGPNYGYTF; CDR3nt: TGTGCCAGCAGCTACGGACAGGGGCCTAACTATGGCTACACCTTC
abundance: NA; d_gene: NA; len: 16; j_gene: TRBJ2-4; v_gene: TRBV11-2; CDR3aa: CASSLRTRVGGNIQYF; CDR3nt: TGTGCCAGCAGCCTCCGGACCAGGGTCGGAGGGAACATTCAGTACTTC